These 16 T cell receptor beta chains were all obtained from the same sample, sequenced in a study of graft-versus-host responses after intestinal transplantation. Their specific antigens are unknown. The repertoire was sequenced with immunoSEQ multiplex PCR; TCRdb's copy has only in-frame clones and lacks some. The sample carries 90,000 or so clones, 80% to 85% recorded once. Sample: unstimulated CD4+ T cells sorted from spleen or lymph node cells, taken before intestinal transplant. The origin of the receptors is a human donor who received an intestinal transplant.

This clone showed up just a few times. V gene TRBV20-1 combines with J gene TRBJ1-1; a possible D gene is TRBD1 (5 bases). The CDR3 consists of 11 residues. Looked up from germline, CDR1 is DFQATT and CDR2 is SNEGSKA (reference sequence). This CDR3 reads CISRTPTEAFF. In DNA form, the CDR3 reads TGCATCAGCAGGACACCCACTGAAGCTTTCTTT.

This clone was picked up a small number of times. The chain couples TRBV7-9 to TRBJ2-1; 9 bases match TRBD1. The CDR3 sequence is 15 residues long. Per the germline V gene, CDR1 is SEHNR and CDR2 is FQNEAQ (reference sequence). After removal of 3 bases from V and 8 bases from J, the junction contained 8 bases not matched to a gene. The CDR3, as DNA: TGTGCCAGCAGCTTCGGTAATACAGGGGGCGATGAGCAGTTCTTC. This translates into CASSFGNTGGDEQFF. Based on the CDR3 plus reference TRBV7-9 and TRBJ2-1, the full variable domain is DTGVSQNPRHKITKRGQNVTFRCDPISEHNRLYWYRQTLGQGPEFLTYFQNEAQLEKSRLLSDRFSAERPKGSFSTLEIQRTEQGDSAMYLCASSFGNTGGDEQFFGPGTRLTVL.

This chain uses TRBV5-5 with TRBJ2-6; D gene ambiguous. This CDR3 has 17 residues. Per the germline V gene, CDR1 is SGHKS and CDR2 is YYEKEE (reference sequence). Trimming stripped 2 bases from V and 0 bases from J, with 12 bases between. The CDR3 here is CASSFQSTTSGANVLTF. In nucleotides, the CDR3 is TGTGCCAGCAGCTTCCAGTCCACCACCTCTGGGGCCAACGTCCTGACTTTC.

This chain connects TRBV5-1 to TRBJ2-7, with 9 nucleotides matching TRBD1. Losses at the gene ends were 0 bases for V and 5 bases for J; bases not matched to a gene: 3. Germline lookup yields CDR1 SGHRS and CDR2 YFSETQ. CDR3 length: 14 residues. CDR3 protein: CASSLAGTGNEQYF. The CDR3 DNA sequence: TGCGCCAGCAGCTTGGCCGGGACAGGGAACGAGCAGTACTTC.

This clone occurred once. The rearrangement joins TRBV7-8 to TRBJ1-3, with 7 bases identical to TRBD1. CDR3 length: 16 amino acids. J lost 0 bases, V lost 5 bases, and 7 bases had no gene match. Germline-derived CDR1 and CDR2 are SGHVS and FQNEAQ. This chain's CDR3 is CASSPTGPISGNTIYF. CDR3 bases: TGTGCCAGCAGCCCGACAGGGCCCATCTCTGGAAACACCATATATTTT.

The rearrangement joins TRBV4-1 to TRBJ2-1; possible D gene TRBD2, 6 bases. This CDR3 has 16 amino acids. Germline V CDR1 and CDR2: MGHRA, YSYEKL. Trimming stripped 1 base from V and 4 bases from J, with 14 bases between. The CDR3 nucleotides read TGCGCCAGCAGCCAAGGGTGGACTACCTTTTACAATGAGCAGTTCTTC. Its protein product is CASSQGWTTFYNEQFF.

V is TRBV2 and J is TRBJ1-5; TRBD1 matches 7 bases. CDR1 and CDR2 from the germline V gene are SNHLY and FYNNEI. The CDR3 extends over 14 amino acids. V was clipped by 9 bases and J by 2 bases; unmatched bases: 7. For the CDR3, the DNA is TGTGCCAGTGGGGGACAGCGGGGCAATCAGCCCCAGCATTTT. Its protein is CASGGQRGNQPQHF. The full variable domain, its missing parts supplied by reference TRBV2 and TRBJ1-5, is EPEVTQTPSHQVTQMGQEVILRCVPISNHLYFYWYRQILGQKVEFLVSFYNNEISEKSEIFDDQFSVERPDGSNFTLKIRSTKLEDSAMYFCASGGQRGNQPQHFGDGTRLSIL.

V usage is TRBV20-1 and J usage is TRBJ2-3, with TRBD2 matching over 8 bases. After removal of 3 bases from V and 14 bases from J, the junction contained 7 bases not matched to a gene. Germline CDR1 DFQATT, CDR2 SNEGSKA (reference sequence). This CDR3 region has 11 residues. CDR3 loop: CSASAGTSPYF. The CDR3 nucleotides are TGCAGTGCTAGTGCCGGGACTAGTCCGTATTTT.

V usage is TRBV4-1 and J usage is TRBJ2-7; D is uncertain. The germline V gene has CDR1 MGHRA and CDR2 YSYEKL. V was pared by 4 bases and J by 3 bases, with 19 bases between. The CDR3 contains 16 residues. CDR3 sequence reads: CASSPPPRVAFYEQYF. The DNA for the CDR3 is TGCGCCAGCAGCCCCCCTCCTCGGGTGGCCTTCTACGAGCAGTACTTC.

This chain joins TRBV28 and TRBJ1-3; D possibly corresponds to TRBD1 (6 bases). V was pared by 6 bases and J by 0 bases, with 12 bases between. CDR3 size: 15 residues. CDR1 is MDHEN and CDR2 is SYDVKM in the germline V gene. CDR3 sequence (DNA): TGTGCCAGCAGCCTTTGGACAGTCTCTGGAAACACCATATATTTT. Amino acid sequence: CASSLWTVSGNTIYF.

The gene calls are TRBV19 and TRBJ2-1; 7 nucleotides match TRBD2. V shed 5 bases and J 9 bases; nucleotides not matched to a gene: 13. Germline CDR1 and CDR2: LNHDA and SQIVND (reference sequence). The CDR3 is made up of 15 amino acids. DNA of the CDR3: TGTGCCAGTAGTTCCCTGGGACTATCGGCGGGTGAGCAGTTCTTC. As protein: CASSSLGLSAGEQFF.

The CDR3 nucleotides are TGCAGCGTTGCTATAGGACAGGGGGCCCACGAGCAGTACTTC. This codes for CSVAIGQGAHEQYF. This chain connects TRBV29-1 to TRBJ2-7, with TRBD1 identical over 11 bases. The germline CDR1 and CDR2 sequences are SQVTM and ANQGSEA. V shed 4 bases and J 5 bases; nucleotides not matched to a gene: 7. The CDR3 runs 14 residues.

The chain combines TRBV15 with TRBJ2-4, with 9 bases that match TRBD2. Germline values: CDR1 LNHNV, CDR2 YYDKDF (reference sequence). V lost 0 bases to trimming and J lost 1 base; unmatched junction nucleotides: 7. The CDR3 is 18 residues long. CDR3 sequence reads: CATSRDLGGRGAKNIQYF. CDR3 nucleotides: TGTGCCACCAGCAGAGACCTTGGCGGGAGGGGTGCCAAAAACATTCAGTACTTC. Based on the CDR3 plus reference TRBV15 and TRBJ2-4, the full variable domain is DAMVIQNPRYQVTQFGKPVTLSCSQTLNHNVMYWYQQKSSQAPKLLFHYYDKDFNNEADTPDNFQSRRPNTSFCFLDIRSPGLGDTAMYLCATSRDLGGRGAKNIQYFGAGTRLSVL.

Here the CDR3 DNA reads TGTGCCAGCAGATCAAACAGGGCGTATACGCAGTATTTT. Its protein product is CASRSNRAYTQYF. This chain uses TRBV27 with TRBJ2-3; a possible D gene is TRBD1 (6 bases). With 6 bases removed from V and 7 bases from J, the gap between germline ends came to 14 bases. Germline V gene sequence: CDR1 MNHEY, CDR2 SMNVEV (reference sequence). The CDR3 runs to 13 residues.

CDR3 sequence (DNA): TGTGCCAGCAGCTTAGGGGCCCTACTAGCGGGACGCTACAATGAGCAGTTCTTC. Its translation: CASSLGALLAGRYNEQFF. The gene calls are TRBV7-8 and TRBJ2-1; TRBD2 aligns across 10 bases. From germline, CDR1 is SGHVS and CDR2 FQNEAQ. This CDR3 is 18 amino acids long. V shed 1 base, J shed 3 bases, and the junction held 9 bases outside the gene matches.

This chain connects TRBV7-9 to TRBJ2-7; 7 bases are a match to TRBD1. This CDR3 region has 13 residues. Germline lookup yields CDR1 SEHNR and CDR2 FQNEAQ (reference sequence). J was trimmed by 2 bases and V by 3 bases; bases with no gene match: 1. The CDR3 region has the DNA TGTGCCAGCAGCTTGGGGACAGCCTACGAGCAGTACTTC. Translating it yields CASSLGTAYEQYF.